The 11 T cell receptor beta chains presented below share a single source sample, sequenced in a study of blood T cell repertoires in COVID-19. Profiling relied on immunoSEQ multiplex PCR, and the TCRdb table lists in-frame clones only, not all of them. Of more than 200,000 clones listed, about 87% are singletons. Material: peripheral blood. Receptors originate from a man in his sixties or seventies with acute or convalescent COVID-19.

This chain joins TRBV5-5 and TRBJ2-1, with 7 bases matching TRBD2. Germline V gene sequence: CDR1 SGHKS, CDR2 YYEKEE (reference sequence). This CDR3 comprises 16 residues. The trim removed 0 bases at V and 4 bases at J, leaving 7 bases unmatched. Here the CDR3 reads CASSLGLAVIYNEQFF. The DNA of the CDR3 is TGTGCCAGCAGCTTGGGGCTAGCGGTGATTTACAATGAGCAGTTCTTC.

The chain has TRBV18 and TRBJ2-7; TRBD1 matches at 7 bases. The germline gives CDR1 KGHSH, CDR2 LQKENI. The CDR3 covers 15 residues. V shed 5 bases, J shed 3 bases, and the junction held 10 bases outside the gene matches. The DNA for the CDR3 is TGTGCCAGCTCATCGTTGCCAGGGGGAGTCTACGAGCAGTACTTC. This encodes CASSSLPGGVYEQYF.

This chain joins TRBV15 and TRBJ1-2, with unresolved D. CDR3 length: 12 residues. CDR1 is LNHNV and CDR2 is YYDKDF in the germline V gene (reference sequence). The V end was cut by 4 bases, the J end by 4 bases, with 7 bases between. As DNA, the CDR3 is TGTGCCACCAGCAAAGGGAGCTATGGCTACACCTTC. This translates into CATSKGSYGYTF.

This clone was recorded a few times. CDR3 sequence (DNA): TGTGCCAGCAGCCAGGGGACTGTCACCTCCGGGGAGCTGTTTTTT. Translated, it gives CASSQGTVTSGELFF. The J gene is TRBJ2-2, the V gene TRBV4-2; D might be TRBD2 (6 bases). V was pared by 3 bases and J by 6 bases, with 14 bases between. Looked up from germline, CDR1 is LGHNA and CDR2 is YNFKEQ. The CDR3 is 15 amino acids.

For this clone: At one end the junction does not follow the germline gene, possibly because of a read error. J is TRBJ2-1 and V is TRBV28; a weak D match, TRBD2 (6 bases). The CDR3 has 14 residues. CDR1 and CDR2 (germline): MDHEN, SYDVKM. The CDR3 sequence: CASSLRGYDNDQFF. CDR3 DNA sequence: TGTGCCAGCAGTTTACGGGGGTACGACAATGATCAGTTCTTC.

This chain links TRBV7-9 with TRBJ1-3, with D maybe TRBD1 (5 bases). The CDR3 runs to 15 residues. V gave up 5 bases and J gave up 0 bases, with 11 bases separating them. In germline, CDR1 is SEHNR, CDR2 FQNEAQ (reference sequence). CDR3 protein: CASSRLGGSGNTIYF. The CDR3 DNA reads as TGTGCCAGCAGCCGATTGGGGGGCTCTGGAAACACCATATATTTT.

The V gene is TRBV4-1, the J gene TRBJ2-6, with D perhaps matching TRBD1 (6 bases). The germline V gene encodes CDR1 MGHRA and CDR2 YSYEKL. The CDR3 covers 15 residues. V gave up 6 bases and J gave up 1 base, with 10 bases separating them. In nucleotides, the CDR3 is TGCGCCAGCAGTCCGCAGGGGTCTGGGGCCAACGTCCTGACTTTC. Its protein is CASSPQGSGANVLTF.

V gene TRBV12-3 or TRBV12-4 combines with J gene TRBJ1-5, with D possibly TRBD1 on 5 matching bases. The CDR3 runs 13 residues. The V end lost 4 bases, the J end lost 9 bases, and 13 bases lay between the germline ends. The CDR3 sequence is CASSSQDRGPQHF. For the CDR3, the DNA is TGTGCCAGCAGTTCACAGGACCGTGGGCCCCAGCATTTT.

The chain links TRBV7-3 to TRBJ2-1; 11 nucleotides line up with TRBD2. Losses at the gene ends were 2 bases for V and 7 bases for J; bases not matched to a gene: 4. CDR1 is SGHTA, CDR2 FQGTGA, per germline. The length of the CDR3 is 15 residues. CDR3 bases: TGTGCCAGCAGCTTAGCGTCTAGCGGGAGGAATGAGCAGTTCTTC. It codes for CASSLASSGRNEQFF.

This clone was found once. The gene calls are TRBV10-3 and TRBJ1-5; 7 bases are shared with TRBD1. V lost 3 bases, J lost 5 bases, and 4 bases stayed unmatched. There are 14 residues in the CDR3. Germline V gene lookup returns CDR1 ENHRY and CDR2 SYGVKD. CDR3 protein: CAISDRGADQPQHF. CDR3 DNA: TGTGCCATCAGTGACAGGGGGGCGGATCAGCCCCAGCATTTT.

The rearrangement links TRBV7-2 to TRBJ1-5; D gene uncertain. With 6 bases removed from V and 4 bases from J, the gap between germline ends came to 16 bases. The CDR3 consists of 15 residues. Germline loops: CDR1 SGHTA, CDR2 FQGNSA. CDR3 DNA sequence: TGTGCCAGCAGTGTCGCCGGGAAAATTAATCAGCCCCAGCATTTT. This sequence encodes CASSVAGKINQPQHF. Complete variable domain (other parts from reference TRBV7-2 and TRBJ1-5): GAGVSQSPSNKVTEKGKDVELRCDPISGHTALYWYRQSLGQGLEFLIYFQGNSAPDKSGLPSDRFSAERTGGSVSTLTIQRTQQEDSAVYLCASSVAGKINQPQHFGDGTRLSIL.